These 20 T cell receptor beta chains were sequenced from one sample in a study of CD8+ T cells in alopecia areata listed by TCRdb under 2018. Library preparation employed the immunoSEQ multiplex PCR assay. RNA was extracted from all samples and reverse transcribed into cDNA as template for TCR sequencing. TCRdb mirrors the immuneACCESS table, restricted to in-frame sequences. Some clones are absent from its copies; in checked studies, under half trace to an unresolved V gene, and the reason for the others is unknown. The sample table lists around 150,000 clones, less than 80% of them with a count of one. Over 12% of the sample is taken by the ten largest. This sample's time point label indicates: 24 weeks on oral tofacitinib. The treatment or condition label corresponds to: oral pan-JAK inhibitor, 5-10 mg twice daily. Material: CD4+ T cells sorted from blood, obtained at week 24, from a patient treated with tofacitinib. These TCRs come from a human donor with alopecia areata.

The chain combines TRBV7-9 with TRBJ1-1, with D unresolved. Germline CDR1 SEHNR, CDR2 FQNEAQ (reference sequence). The germline V and J ends were trimmed by 4 bases and 1 base, with 7 bases remaining between them. The CDR3 loop spans 13 amino acids. The CDR3 protein is CASSSQRNTEAFF. The CDR3 region has the DNA TGTGCCAGCAGCTCCCAGAGGAACACTGAAGCTTTCTTT. The full variable domain, its missing parts supplied by reference TRBV7-9 and TRBJ1-1, is DTGVSQNPRHKITKRGQNVTFRCDPISEHNRLYWYRQTLGQGPEFLTYFQNEAQLEKSRLLSDRFSAERPKGSFSTLEIQRTEQGDSAMYLCASSSQRNTEAFFGQGTRLTVV.

CDR3 bases: TGCGCCAGCAGCGGAGGACAGGCCAAGAACACTGAAGCTTTCTTT. Encoded protein: CASSGGQAKNTEAFF. This chain joins TRBV5-1 and TRBJ1-1; TRBD1 aligns across 7 bases. From germline, CDR1 is SGHRS and CDR2 YFSETQ. This CDR3 comprises 15 residues. Trimming removed 4 bases from V and 1 base from J; junction bases left unmatched: 7.

On this clone itself: A much larger clone lies a single base off, so this may be a read error. The chain combines TRBV7-3 with TRBJ1-6; 7 bases line up with TRBD1. V lost 3 bases and J lost 8; bases outside the gene matches: 1. The CDR3 runs to 13 residues. CDR1 is SGHTA, CDR2 FQGTGA, per germline. The CDR3 is CASSFTGDSPLHF. CDR3 nucleotides: TGTGCCAGCAGCTTTACAGGGGATTCACCCCTCCACTTT.

CDR3 nucleotides: TGTGCCAGCAGCCGCAGGGGACAGACAGATACGCAGTATTTT. This sequence encodes CASSRRGQTDTQYF. This chain uses TRBV6-5 with TRBJ2-3; 7 bases are a match to TRBD1. After removal of 6 bases from V and 3 bases from J, the junction contained 6 bases not matched to a gene. This CDR3 contains 14 residues. The germline V gene encodes CDR1 MNHEY and CDR2 SVGAGI.

The V and J genes are TRBV6-5 and TRBJ2-7; maybe TRBD2 (6 bases). From germline, CDR1 is MNHEY and CDR2 SVGAGI. With 0 bases removed from V and 6 bases from J, the gap between germline ends came to 9 bases. The CDR3 covers 13 residues. CDR3 protein: CASSYSGRIEQYF. The DNA for the CDR3 is TGTGCCAGCAGTTACTCGGGGAGGATCGAGCAGTACTTC.

The chain couples TRBV25-1 to TRBJ1-6; TRBD1 agrees at 7 bases. J was trimmed by 5 bases and V by 1 base; bases with no gene match: 5. This CDR3 comprises 16 residues. Germline V CDR1 and CDR2: MGHDK, SYGVNS. The CDR3 region is CASSESGRGDNSPLHF. The CDR3 DNA is TGTGCCAGCAGTGAATCGGGCAGGGGGGATAATTCACCCCTCCACTTT.

This clone was counted a single time. The chain recombines TRBV11-2 with TRBJ1-1; no clear D. From germline, CDR1 is SGHAT and CDR2 FQNNGV. The CDR3 contains 14 residues. The germline V and J ends were trimmed by 1 base and 4 bases, with 10 bases remaining between them. The CDR3 DNA reads TGTGCCAGCAGCTTAGGGTCGACGGGCACTGAAGCTTTCTTT. Its translation is CASSLGSTGTEAFF.

Only a few counts were recorded for this clone. The J gene is TRBJ1-1, the V gene TRBV27, with D hard to call. This CDR3 comprises 12 residues. V gave up 3 bases and J gave up 7 bases, with 9 bases separating them. Germline loops: CDR1 MNHEY, CDR2 SMNVEV (reference sequence). The CDR3 here is CASSLGLGEAFF. CDR3 in DNA: TGTGCCAGCAGTTTGGGTCTGGGTGAAGCTTTCTTT.

This chain uses TRBV30 with TRBJ2-7; D could derive from TRBD1 or TRBD2 (5 bases each). The ends were cut back, 2 bases at V and 0 bases at J, with 14 bases in the middle. There are 15 residues in the CDR3. CDR1 and CDR2 from the germline V gene are GTSNPN and SVGIG (reference sequence). The CDR3 is CAWSPGPAPSYEQYF. CDR3 coding DNA: TGTGCCTGGAGTCCGGGACCCGCGCCCTCCTACGAGCAGTACTTC.

This clone was seen more than once but under ten times. V gene TRBV29-1 combines with J gene TRBJ1-1; tentatively, D is TRBD1 (6 bases). CDR3 length: 13 residues. The germline V and J ends were trimmed by 7 bases and 4 bases, with 16 bases remaining between them. Germline V gene sequence: CDR1 SQVTM, CDR2 ANQGSEA. Written as DNA, the CDR3 is TGCAGCGCCTTAGACAGGTCCGTCACTGAAGCTTTCTTT. Residues: CSALDRSVTEAFF.

A note on this clone: A read error may account for a junction end that differs from germline. V is TRBV7-7 and J is TRBJ2-5, with D perhaps TRBD1 (6 bases). CDR1 is SSHAT, CDR2 FNYEAQ, per germline (reference sequence). There are 14 residues in the CDR3. The CDR3 spells CASSPRTVGETQYF. The CDR3 bases are TGTGCTAGCAGCCCTCGGACAGTCGGGGAGACCCAGTACTTC.

DNA for the CDR3: TGTGCCTGGAGTGGATCCAGGGATGTCACTGAAGCTTTCTTT. This gives the protein CAWSGSRDVTEAFF. The V gene is TRBV30, the J gene TRBJ1-1, with a possible D match to TRBD1 (5 bases). Trimming removed 1 base from V and 4 bases from J, with 13 bases in between. CDR1 GTSNPN and CDR2 SVGIG come from the germline V gene (reference sequence). This CDR3 comprises 14 residues. Drawing the rest from reference TRBV30 and TRBJ1-1, the complete variable domain is SQTIHQWPATLVQPVGSPLSLECTVEGTSNPNLYWYRQAAGRGLQLLFYSVGIGQISSEVPQNLSASRPQDRQFILSSKKLLLSDSGFYLCAWSGSRDVTEAFFGQGTRLTVV.

The chain has TRBV29-1 and TRBJ2-3; D ambiguous. CDR3 size: 15 residues. Germline V gives CDR1 SQVTM, CDR2 ANQGSEA. Trimming left V 7 bases short and J 0 bases short, with 17 bases between. Written as DNA, the CDR3 is TGCAGCGCCCTGACGGGCGGATCTAGCACAGATACGCAGTATTTT. Protein: CSALTGGSSTDTQYF.

This chain connects TRBV29-1 to TRBJ2-1; the D is unclear. The CDR3 extends over 15 amino acids. Germline V CDR1 and CDR2: SQVTM, ANQGSEA. The V and J ends lost 4 bases and 6 bases respectively, with 19 bases between them. The CDR3 sequence: CSVGSRLVPTNEQFF. DNA for the CDR3: TGCAGCGTTGGATCGCGGTTGGTTCCGACCAATGAGCAGTTCTTC.

This clone was detected only a few times. V is TRBV23-1 and J is TRBJ1-5; 8 bases agree with TRBD1. TRBV23-1 carries the ORF label, with uncertain function. There are 15 residues in the CDR3. V dropped 9 bases and J dropped 4; count of bases not matched to a gene: 11. The DNA for the CDR3 is TGCGCCAGGGTCAGACAGGGGCCGGAAAATCAGCCCCAGCATTTT. Protein: CARVRQGPENQPQHF.

This chain connects TRBV29-1 to TRBJ2-1; 11 positions match TRBD2. V lost 7 bases, J lost 6 bases, and 17 bases stayed unmatched. The CDR3 contains 17 residues. Per germline, CDR1 SQVTM and CDR2 ANQGSEA. CDR3 sequence reads: CSATVAGGPYVTNEQFF. In nucleotides, the CDR3 is TGCAGCGCCACCGTAGCGGGGGGGCCATACGTCACCAATGAGCAGTTCTTC.

The chain joins TRBV10-2 to TRBJ1-5, with D hard to call. Germline V lookup: CDR1 WSHSY, CDR2 SAAADI. The CDR3 is 16 amino acids. V was cut by 7 bases and J by 2 bases, with 18 bases left in between. CDR3 bases: TGCGCCAGCATGCAAAACGGCGTACGGGGCAATCAGCCCCAGCATTTT. Translation: CASMQNGVRGNQPQHF.

The V and J genes are TRBV23-1 and TRBJ1-6; TRBD1 is a possible D gene (5 bases). TRBV23-1 is sorted into the ORF group, with uncertain function. V lost 4 bases and J 7 bases, leaving 23 bases between the germline ends. This CDR3 spans 18 amino acids. CDR3 loop: CASSRPSGTRKHNSPLHF. CDR3 DNA sequence: TGCGCCAGCAGTCGGCCGTCGGGGACGAGGAAACACAATTCACCCCTCCACTTT.

The genes are TRBV6-5 and TRBJ1-1; TRBD1 might be the D (6 bases). The CDR3 spans 13 residues. V was trimmed by 6 bases and J by 4 bases, leaving 12 bases between them. The germline gives CDR1 MNHEY, CDR2 SVGAGI. CDR3 protein: CASRKGVGTEAFF. In nucleotides, the CDR3 is TGTGCCAGCAGGAAGGGGGTTGGCACTGAAGCTTTCTTT.

The chain recombines TRBV9 with TRBJ2-7; 8 nucleotides agree with TRBD2. V gave up 4 bases and J gave up 2 bases; unmatched junction bases: 5. The CDR3 runs to 14 residues. Per the germline V gene, CDR1 is SGDLS and CDR2 is YYNGEE. DNA of the CDR3: TGTGCCAGCAGCCCCCGCGGGGGGCCCTACGAGCAGTACTTC. Amino acids: CASSPRGGPYEQYF. Filled out from reference TRBV9 and TRBJ2-7, the complete variable domain reads DSGVTQTPKHLITATGQRVTLRCSPRSGDLSVYWYQQSLDQGLQFLIQYYNGEERAKGNILERFSAQQFPDLHSELNLSSLELGDSALYFCASSPRGGPYEQYFGPGTRLTVT.